The next 24 T cell receptor beta chains were all read from a single sample in a study of CD8 T cells in Susac syndrome (dated by TCRdb to between 2017 and 2020). Library preparation was by the immunoSEQ multiplex PCR assay. RNA was extracted using the RNeasy kit, and roughly 0.5 to 1 microgram was reverse transcribed with random hexamers. TCRdb reprocessed the public reads (quality trimming at Q25 with fastp, clone calling with MiXCR) and kept in-frame beta chains. Every distinct CDR3 protein forms one entry, paired with its most common genes and DNA. The sample data list 150,000 or so distinct CDR3 sequences, and 95% of these were observed just once. Jointly, the top ten make up 0.15% of the sample. The material sequenced was CD8+ T cells from PBMCs. These receptors came from a human donor with multiple sclerosis.

V usage is TRBV7-9 and J usage is TRBJ2-5; 7 nucleotides match TRBD2. After removal of 5 bases from V and 4 bases from J, the junction contained 10 bases not matched to a gene. Germline CDR1 SEHNR, CDR2 FQNEAQ (reference sequence). The CDR3 consists of 15 residues. The CDR3 DNA is TGTGCCAGCAGCCCCGTTTGGGGGGGTGGAGAGACCCAGTACTTC. Translating gives CASSPVWGGGETQYF.

V and J are TRBV29-1 and TRBJ2-1, with 7 bases lining up with TRBD2. Germline assignment: CDR1 SQVTM and CDR2 ANQGSEA. The J segment lost 0 bases and the V segment lost 6 bases, leaving 8 bases of the junction unmatched. The CDR3 totals 15 residues. CDR3 DNA: TGCAGCGTATTGGGACTACCGAGCTCCTACAATGAGCAGTTCTTC. Protein: CSVLGLPSSYNEQFF.

The genes are TRBV20-1 and TRBJ2-1, with D tentatively TRBD1 (6 bases). V was pared by 1 base and J by 9 bases, with 10 bases between. Germline V CDR1 and CDR2: DFQATT, SNEGSKA (reference sequence). The CDR3 runs to 12 residues. The DNA of the CDR3 is TGCAGTGCTAGAGGGCTAGGGGGTGAGCAGTTCTTC. Residues: CSARGLGGEQFF.

The genes are TRBV6-2 or TRBV6-3 and TRBJ1-1; D unresolved. V dropped 8 bases and J dropped 3 bases, with 10 bases sitting between them. The CDR3 consists of 12 residues. CDR1 is MNHEY and CDR2 is SVGEGT in the germline V gene. CDR3 residues: CASRGVDTEAFF. CDR3 nucleotide sequence: TGTGCCAGCCGCGGGGTGGACACTGAAGCTTTCTTT.

The chain has TRBV29-1 and TRBJ1-2; no reliable D call. V lost 0 bases to trimming and J lost 0 bases, with 5 bases between them. The CDR3 length is 13 residues. Germline V CDR1 and CDR2: SQVTM, ANQGSEA. Written as DNA, the CDR3 is TGCAGCGTTGAAGAACCGTCTAACTATGGCTACACCTTC. This gives the protein CSVEEPSNYGYTF.

V usage is TRBV2 and J usage is TRBJ2-7, with 9 positions matching TRBD1. Germline V gene lookup returns CDR1 SNHLY and CDR2 FYNNEI. J lost 4 bases, V lost 0 bases, and 10 bases had no gene match. This CDR3 has 17 amino acids. For the CDR3, the DNA is TGTGCCAGCAGTGAAGCGCTCCCTGGGACAGGGTTGTACGAGCAGTACTTC. Translating it yields CASSEALPGTGLYEQYF. Full variable domain (rest looked up from reference TRBV2 and TRBJ2-7): EPEVTQTPSHQVTQMGQEVILRCVPISNHLYFYWYRQILGQKVEFLVSFYNNEISEKSEIFDDQFSVERPDGSNFTLKIRSTKLEDSAMYFCASSEALPGTGLYEQYFGPGTRLTVT.

The chain has TRBV15 and TRBJ2-3; no clear D. The V end lost 5 bases, the J end lost 0 bases, and 9 bases lay between the germline ends. The CDR3 is 14 amino acids. CDR1 is LNHNV, CDR2 YYDKDF, per germline (reference sequence). CDR3 nucleotide sequence: TGTGCCACCAGCGGCAGACCTAGCACAGATACGCAGTATTTT. This codes for CATSGRPSTDTQYF.

The chain links TRBV12-5 to TRBJ1-1; D unresolved. Between the trimmed V and J ends, which lost 3 bases and 1 base, there was a span of 12 bases. In germline, CDR1 is LGHNT, CDR2 FRNRAP. This CDR3 region has 15 residues. The CDR3 sequence: CASGFILDGNTEAFF. Written as DNA, the CDR3 is TGTGCTAGTGGTTTCATTCTGGACGGGAACACTGAAGCTTTCTTT.

This chain uses TRBV6-5 with TRBJ2-3; D gene ambiguous. Trimming cost V 6 bases and J 0 bases, with 10 bases left between them. In germline, CDR1 is MNHEY, CDR2 SVGAGI. The CDR3 has 14 amino acids. The CDR3 is CASSPTLSTDTQYF. Written as DNA, the CDR3 is TGTGCCAGCAGCCCCACTCTAAGCACAGATACGCAGTATTTT.

The chain combines TRBV4-3 with TRBJ2-2; 7 bases agree with TRBD1. After removal of 3 bases from V and 2 bases from J, the junction contained 6 bases not matched to a gene. Germline CDR1 is LGHNA and CDR2 is YSLEER. The CDR3 is 16 amino acids. CDR3 nucleotide sequence: TGCGCCAGCAGCCAGGCCGGGACAGATAACACCGGGGAGCTGTTTTTT. This gives the protein CASSQAGTDNTGELFF.

The chain recombines TRBV27 with TRBJ2-1, with 9 bases fitting TRBD1. V lost 9 bases to trimming and J lost 8 bases; unmatched junction nucleotides: 14. CDR1 and CDR2 (germline): MNHEY, SMNVEV (reference sequence). This CDR3 is 15 amino acids long. CDR3 region: CASRPGQGGVDEQFF. Written as DNA, the CDR3 is TGTGCCAGTAGACCGGGACAGGGAGGTGTGGATGAGCAGTTCTTC.

This clonotype was detected a few times. The gene calls are TRBV18 and TRBJ2-7; maybe TRBD2 (6 bases). Looked up from germline, CDR1 is KGHSH and CDR2 is LQKENI. This CDR3 region has 12 residues. The V end lost 3 bases, the J end lost 6 bases, and 9 bases lay between the germline ends. CDR3 sequence: CASSPSGGEQYF. Here the CDR3 DNA reads TGTGCCAGCTCACCTAGCGGAGGCGAGCAGTACTTC.

This clonotype has only one observation. This sequence joins TRBV9 and TRBJ1-2; 8 nucleotides align to TRBD1. V lost 4 bases, J lost 3 bases, and 8 bases stayed unmatched. Germline V CDR1 and CDR2: SGDLS, YYNGEE. The CDR3 covers 15 residues. CDR3 nucleotides: TGTGCCAGCAGCCCATCCAGGGGGCTGGACTATGGCTACACCTTC. Protein product: CASSPSRGLDYGYTF.

The rearrangement links TRBV15 to TRBJ1-5; no firm D call. The CDR3 spans 15 residues. Trimming cost V 1 base and J 5 bases, with 12 bases left between them. Germline CDR1 LNHNV, CDR2 YYDKDF (reference sequence). Here the CDR3 reads CATSRVRAIDQPQHF. The CDR3 region has the DNA TGTGCCACCAGCAGAGTTAGAGCAATCGATCAGCCCCAGCATTTT.

The rearrangement links TRBV4-1 to TRBJ1-5; D is unclear. The V end was cut by 1 base, the J end by 9 bases, with 19 bases between. Germline assignment: CDR1 MGHRA and CDR2 YSYEKL. The CDR3 runs 16 residues. This chain's CDR3 is CASSQALGTLSAPQHF. The CDR3 coding sequence is TGCGCCAGCAGCCAAGCTTTAGGTACTCTCTCGGCGCCCCAGCATTTT.

The J gene is TRBJ2-1, the V gene TRBV2, with 7 nucleotides matching TRBD1. CDR1 is SNHLY and CDR2 is FYNNEI in the germline V gene. This CDR3 comprises 17 residues. V trimming: 3 bases; J trimming: 1 base; junction bases outside the gene matches: 9. CDR3 sequence: CASSDLGSGGSYNEQFF. DNA for the CDR3: TGTGCCAGCAGTGACCTCGGATCAGGGGGTTCCTACAATGAGCAGTTCTTC.

The chain uses TRBV27 and TRBJ2-1, with D maybe TRBD2 (6 bases). CDR1 and CDR2 (germline): MNHEY, SMNVEV (reference sequence). The CDR3 loop spans 12 amino acids. The germline V and J ends were trimmed by 2 bases and 12 bases, with 11 bases remaining between them. The CDR3 region is CASSLGGARQFF. CDR3 DNA sequence: TGTGCCAGCAGTTTAGGCGGGGCGCGGCAGTTCTTC.

This chain joins TRBV15 and TRBJ2-3; possible D gene TRBD2, 5 bases. The germline V gene has CDR1 LNHNV and CDR2 YYDKDF (reference sequence). The V end lost 8 bases, the J end lost 3 bases, and 9 bases lay between the germline ends. This CDR3 has 12 amino acids. CDR3 bases: TGTGCCACCTCGGGCGGGACAGATACGCAGTATTTT. Translation: CATSGGTDTQYF.

This rearrangement joins TRBV4-1 to TRBJ1-6, with TRBD1 matching over 10 bases. CDR1 and CDR2 (germline): MGHRA, YSYEKL. The CDR3 is made up of 15 amino acids. V lost 6 bases to trimming and J lost 10 bases; unmatched junction nucleotides: 9. Here the CDR3 DNA reads TGCGCCAGCAGACTTTCGGGACAGGGGTCGTCACCCCTCCACTTT. Translated: CASRLSGQGSSPLHF.

CDR3 DNA sequence: TGTGCCAGCAGCTCGTATCGTGCACCTGGGGCCAACGTCCTGACTTTC. It specifies CASSSYRAPGANVLTF. The gene calls are TRBV7-8 and TRBJ2-6, with unresolved D. This CDR3 is 16 amino acids long. Trimming cost V 4 bases and J 2 bases, with 12 bases left between them. CDR1 is SGHVS, CDR2 FQNEAQ, per germline. Based on the CDR3 plus reference TRBV7-8 and TRBJ2-6, the full variable domain is GAGVSQSPRYKVAKRGQDVALRCDPISGHVSLFWYQQALGQGPEFLTYFQNEAQLDKSGLPSDRFFAERPEGSVSTLKIQRTQQEDSAVYLCASSSYRAPGANVLTFGAGSRLTVL.

The gene calls are TRBV30 and TRBJ1-5, with 11 bases lining up with TRBD1. The CDR3 runs to 17 residues. V was pared by 0 bases and J by 4 bases, with 8 bases of the junction left unmatched. From germline, CDR1 is GTSNPN and CDR2 SVGIG (reference sequence). DNA for the CDR3: TGTGCCTGGAGTGTATGGGACAGGGGGAGAAGGAATCAGCCCCAGCATTTT. Its protein is CAWSVWDRGRRNQPQHF.

The J gene is TRBJ2-1, the V gene TRBV15; D is uncertain. CDR1 and CDR2 (germline): LNHNV, YYDKDF (reference sequence). This CDR3 contains 14 residues. The V and J ends lost 3 bases and 8 bases respectively, with 14 bases between them. The DNA for the CDR3 is TGTGCCACCAGCAGCGAGACACTGGTGGATGAGCAGTTCTTC. It translates to CATSSETLVDEQFF.

This chain uses TRBV27 with TRBJ2-7; weak D call: TRBD1 (6 bases). Germline CDR1 is MNHEY and CDR2 is SMNVEV (reference sequence). The CDR3 is 15 residues long. V lost 5 bases and J lost 3, with 17 bases in between. CDR3 nucleotides: TGTGCCAGCAGTCCCTCCGGGACACCCAACTACGAGCAGTACTTC. It codes for CASSPSGTPNYEQYF.

This clonotype was seen only once. This chain links TRBV29-1 with TRBJ1-1; tentatively, D is TRBD1 (6 bases). The germline CDR1 and CDR2 sequences are SQVTM and ANQGSEA. V was clipped by 7 bases and J by 4 bases, with 13 bases between them. CDR3 length equals 12 residues. The CDR3 nucleotides read TGCAGCGCAGCAGGGGCCGCCACTGAAGCTTTCTTT. This gives the protein CSAAGAATEAFF. Complete variable domain (other parts from reference TRBV29-1 and TRBJ1-1): SAVISQKPSRDICQRGTSLTIQCQVDSQVTMMFWYRQQPGQSLTLIATANQGSEATYESGFVIDKFPISRPNLTFSTLTVSNMSPEDSSIYLCSAAGAATEAFFGQGTRLTVV.